The clone carrying this TCR beta chain was picked up many times. Its matching antigen is unknown. The V segment lost 6 bases and the J segment 6 bases; nucleotides outside the gene matches: 5. CDR1 and CDR2 (germline): LNHNV, YYDKDF (reference sequence). The CDR3 length is 13 residues. This sample was taken from a study of T cells in Graves' hyperthyroidism and ophthalmopathy. Researchers amplified the TCR beta CDR3 regions from RNA transcripts. HTBI primers were the set used in a first-round RT-PCR of the TCR CDR3. TCRdb re-called the multiplex PCR reads with MiXCR, one entry per CDR3 protein. The sample has under 400,000 distinct CDR3 sequences, about 15% seen once; the top ten hold about 30%. Points from the study as a whole: Using 13 V-J features, a model discriminated ophthalmopathy from stable hyperthyroidism.

The sequence came from a woman aged 18 to 35 with Graves' hyperthyroidism that later progressed to Graves' ophthalmopathy. This sequence joins TRBV15 and TRBJ2-3; 8 bases line up with TRBD2. The sample was blood. The CDR3 region is CATSSGGRDTQYF. The CDR3 DNA sequence: TGTGCCACCAGTTCGGGGGGGAGGGATACGCAGTATTTT.